These 3 T cell receptor beta chains were all obtained from the same sample, sequenced in a study of regulatory T cells in long-lasting Graves disease. Time point described: newly diagnosed GD, antithyroid drugs for less than 3 months. Making the TCR library involved RNA that had been extracted from PBMCs. To make TCR beta libraries, researchers used iRepertoire HTBI primers and Arm-PCR of CDR3 regions. MiXCR, applied by TCRdb to the multiplex PCR reads, yields one record per CDR3 protein. The top ten hold 35% to 45% of the sample, which has fewer than 350,000 distinct CDR3 sequences, over 15% seen once. Here the sequenced sample was peripheral blood mononuclear cells (PBMCs), taken at new diagnosis, from a patient treated with antithyroid drugs. The receptors derive from a female donor with Graves disease.

This clonotype has ten or more counts. The chain employs TRBV11-3 and TRBJ1-4; TRBD1 might be the D (5 bases). Trimming removed 3 bases at V and 6 bases at J, with 11 bases between. CDR1 is SGHNT, CDR2 YENEEA, per germline. This CDR3 has 14 residues. The CDR3 protein is CASSFGGADEKLFF. DNA for the CDR3: TGTGCCAGCAGCTTTGGAGGGGCGGATGAAAAACTGTTTTTT.

Note on this clonotype: One base separates it from a far larger clone, so it is likely a read error. This sequence joins TRBV12-3 or TRBV12-4 and TRBJ2-1; TRBD2 agrees at 9 bases. This CDR3 is 14 amino acids long. Trimming took 6 bases from V and 10 from J; bases not matched to a gene: 10. CDR3 coding DNA: TGTGCCAGCAGCGATAGCGGGAGTTCCTACGAGCAGTTCTTC. It codes for CASSDSGSSYEQFF.

This clonotype turned up a few times. V is TRBV5-6 and J is TRBJ2-7, with a weak D call TRBD2 (5 bases). V shed 1 base and J shed 2 bases, with 7 bases lying between them. The germline V gene encodes CDR1 SGHDT and CDR2 YYEEEE. The CDR3 loop spans 13 amino acids. CDR3 in amino acids: CASSLPAAYEQYF. CDR3 DNA sequence: TGTGCCAGCAGCTTGCCAGCGGCCTACGAGCAGTACTTC.